One sample yielded the 11 T cell receptor beta chains listed below, sequenced in a study of blood T cell repertoires in COVID-19. TCRdb's copy holds only in-frame clones and misses some; the assay was immunoSEQ multiplex PCR. The profile shows more than 85,000 clones, around 78% of them singletons. What was sequenced was peripheral blood. Receptor source: a woman aged 55-69 years with acute or convalescent COVID-19.

The chain recombines TRBV28 with TRBJ2-7; 8 bases map to TRBD2. The ends lost 3 bases at V and 2 bases at J; junction bases unmatched: 3. Germline loops: CDR1 MDHEN, CDR2 SYDVKM. The CDR3 contains 14 residues. CDR3 amino acids: CASSFILAAYEQYF. As DNA, the CDR3 is TGTGCCAGCAGTTTCATACTAGCGGCCTACGAGCAGTACTTC. Supplemented by reference TRBV28 and TRBJ2-7, the full variable domain reads DVKVTQSSRYLVKRTGEKVFLECVQDMDHENMFWYRQDPGLGLRLIYFSYDVKMKEKGDIPEGYSVSREKKERFSLILESASTNQTSMYLCASSFILAAYEQYFGPGTRLTVT.

Concerning this clone: Other DNA variants within this sample encode the same CDR3. The chain uses TRBV7-2 and TRBJ2-7; D remains ambiguous. Germline CDR1 is SGHTA and CDR2 is FQGNSA. Trimming pared 2 bases from V and 4 bases from J, leaving 6 bases between. This CDR3 comprises 12 residues. CDR3 nucleotides: TGTGCCAGCAGCTTATCGGGTTACGAGCAGTACTTC. Translated: CASSLSGYEQYF.

J is TRBJ2-7 and V is TRBV19, with 8 positions matching TRBD2. The CDR3 length is 16 residues. V trimming: 5 bases; J trimming: 6 bases; junction bases outside the gene matches: 15. CDR1 LNHDA and CDR2 SQIVND come from the germline V gene (reference sequence). DNA of the CDR3: TGTGCCAGTAGTCCGGGAGGGTCTCGGGAAGGATCCGAGCAGTACTTC. Protein: CASSPGGSREGSEQYF.

The chain employs TRBV19 and TRBJ2-1; perhaps TRBD2 as D (5 bases). The CDR3 loop spans 15 amino acids. The germline CDR1 and CDR2 sequences are LNHDA and SQIVND (reference sequence). Trimming removed 1 base from V and 3 bases from J, with 10 bases in between. This CDR3 reads CASSIARGGYNEQFF. The CDR3 DNA reads as TGTGCCAGTAGTATAGCCCGGGGTGGCTACAATGAGCAGTTCTTC.

The chain combines TRBV18 with TRBJ1-4; D gene ambiguous. There are 17 residues in the CDR3. V was pared by 3 bases and J by 3 bases, with 17 bases between. Germline CDR1 reads KGHSH; CDR2 reads LQKENI. For the CDR3, the DNA is TGTGCCAGCTCACCGTTCCTCTTAGACTATTCTAATGAAAAACTGTTTTTT. Translated: CASSPFLLDYSNEKLFF.

This clone was counted a few times. J is TRBJ1-5 and V is TRBV21-1; the table's D call, TRBD1, was not checked against the DNA. TRBV21-1 counts as a pseudogene. This CDR3 has 17 amino acids. CDR3 DNA: TGTGCCAGCAGCGAACAATCCGACAGGGGCCCTCCTCAGCCCCAGCATTTT. This translates into CASSEQSDRGPPQPQHF.

This clone has just one count. This sequence joins TRBV27 and TRBJ2-7, with TRBD2 identical over 8 bases. Germline V gene lookup returns CDR1 MNHEY and CDR2 SMNVEV (reference sequence). V shed 10 bases, J shed 6 bases, and the junction held 14 bases outside the gene matches. The CDR3 extends over 14 amino acids. CDR3 amino acids: CATYPGLGAGEQYF. CDR3 in DNA: TGTGCCACCTACCCGGGACTAGGGGCGGGCGAGCAGTACTTC.

The CDR3 region has the DNA TGCGCCAGCAGCTCCACAGGGGGCTCCGACACTGAAGCTTTCTTT. This encodes CASSSTGGSDTEAFF. This chain joins TRBV5-1 and TRBJ1-1; 9 bases agree with TRBD1. CDR3 length: 15 residues. V lost 3 bases, J lost 3 bases, and 6 bases stayed unmatched. CDR1 is SGHRS, CDR2 YFSETQ, per germline.

The rearrangement joins TRBV5-4 to TRBJ2-1, with 7 bases fitting TRBD2. J was trimmed by 8 bases and V by 4 bases; bases with no gene match: 9. The germline CDR1 and CDR2 sequences are SGHNT and YYREEE (reference sequence). The CDR3 runs to 14 residues. The CDR3 DNA is TGTGCCAGCAGCCGGGACTATCGGGTGGATGAGCAGTTCTTC. Amino acids: CASSRDYRVDEQFF.

The V and J genes are TRBV4-3 and TRBJ1-5, with D perhaps TRBD1 (6 bases). V lost 1 base, J lost 3 bases, and 10 bases lay in between. From germline, CDR1 is LGHNA and CDR2 YSLEER. The CDR3 sequence is 15 residues long. This chain's CDR3 is CASSQGAGDNQPQHF. The CDR3 DNA follows: TGCGCCAGCAGCCAAGGGGCAGGGGACAATCAGCCCCAGCATTTT.

The chain is built from TRBV11-2 and TRBJ2-7; tentatively, D is TRBD2 (6 bases). CDR1 SGHAT and CDR2 FQNNGV come from the germline V gene. The CDR3 covers 13 residues. Between the trimmed V and J ends, which lost 1 base and 2 bases, there was a span of 6 bases. CDR3 nucleotides: TGTGCCAGCAGCTTAGGACTAGCCTACGAGCAGTACTTC. This translates into CASSLGLAYEQYF.